This T cell receptor beta chain originates from a study of identical twins. General study points: With abundant cord blood beta clonotypes, insertions were fewer; memory repertoires showed no such pattern. Models predicted less out-of-frame TCR alpha sharing in monozygotic twins than was found.

TCRdb re-called the 5' RACE reads with MiXCR, one entry per CDR3 protein. The sample holds about 690,000 distinct CDR3 sequences, about 20% seen once. The CDR3 length is 14 residues. In germline, CDR1 is ENHRY, CDR2 SYGVKD. Trimming cost V 4 bases and J 5 bases; bases outside gene matches: 6. Worth noting for this clonotype: Its antigen is unknown.

The same sample was also studied in work on T cells expressing NK-cell markers. That work adds: The eight sequenced donors comprised seven who were HCMV-seropositive and one who was seronegative.

Sequencing used PBMCs. The sequence was collected from a woman younger than 35 in good health. The chain links TRBV10-3 to TRBJ2-5; TRBD2 matches at 8 bases. The DNA for the CDR3 is TGTGCCATCAGTGCGGCGGGGGGTGGTGAGACCCAGTACTTC. This sequence encodes CAISAAGGGETQYF.